Included here is one T cell receptor beta chain sequence, with context. The antigen is unknown. Data came from immunoSEQ multiplex PCR; TCRdb stores just in-frame clones and leaves some out. Here the sample spans about 40,000 clones, roughly 85% being singletons. The CDR3 spans 15 residues. Germline CDR1 reads SQVTM; CDR2 reads ANQGSEA. V lost 2 bases to trimming and J lost 1 base, with 9 bases between them. The record originates from a study of OX40 agonist ivuxolimab in advanced cancers. Across the whole study: The dose-escalation cohort had hepatocellular carcinoma, melanoma, renal cell or head and neck cancer. Participants, 75% to 90% male, averaged roughly 60 years of age, ranging from about 20 to 79. Study-wide points: Blood T cells, both CD4+ and CD8+, expanded clonally by week 6 at 0.1 to 3.0 mg/kg. Normalized T-cell clonal expansion was also low in a subset of nonresponders.

The input for sequencing was CD4+ or CD8+ T cells sorted from blood, taken in a trial of the OX40 agonist ivuxolimab. The receptor was isolated from an adult with an advanced solid tumor such as melanoma, head and neck, liver or kidney cancer. The chain has TRBV29-1 and TRBJ2-6, with a possible D match to TRBD2 (6 bases). The CDR3 bases are TGCAGCGTTGAACAGGGAGGTTCTGGGGCCAACGTCCTGACTTTC. Protein sequence: CSVEQGGSGANVLTF.